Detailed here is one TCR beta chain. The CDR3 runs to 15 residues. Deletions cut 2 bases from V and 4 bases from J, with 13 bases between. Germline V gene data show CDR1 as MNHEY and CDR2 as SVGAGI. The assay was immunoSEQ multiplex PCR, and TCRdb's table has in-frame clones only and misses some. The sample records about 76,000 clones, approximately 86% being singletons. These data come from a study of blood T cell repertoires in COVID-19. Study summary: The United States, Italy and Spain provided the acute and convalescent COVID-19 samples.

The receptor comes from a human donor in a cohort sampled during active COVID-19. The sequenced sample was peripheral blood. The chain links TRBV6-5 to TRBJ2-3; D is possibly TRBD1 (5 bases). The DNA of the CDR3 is TGTGCCAGCAGTTACCATCAGGGTAGGGCAGATACGCAGTATTTT. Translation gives CASSYHQGRADTQYF.